Reported below is one TCR beta chain. This sample is part of a study of shared clonotypes between healthy human individuals. This CDR3 spans 14 amino acids. CDR1 is MNHNS, CDR2 SASEGT, per germline. The ends were cut back, 5 bases at V and 7 bases at J, with 14 bases in the middle. Clones were sequenced by immunoSEQ multiplex PCR, and TCRdb holds only the in-frame ones, with some missing. The sample holds roughly 1,600,000 clones, approximately 98.5% seen once. The chain is built from TRBV6-1 and TRBJ2-2; D may be TRBD1 (6 bases). The source of this sequence is a man aged 25-45 years in good health. Sequencing was performed on naive CD4+ T cells sorted from blood. The sample's subset: CD45RA+ positively selected. CDR3 amino acids: CASSTQGRGGELFF. In DNA form, the CDR3 reads TGTGCCAGCAGTACACAGGGTAGAGGCGGGGAGCTGTTTTTT.